This T cell receptor beta chain was recovered during a study of memory CD4+ T cells and cytomegalovirus serostatus. As for the study in general: Donors were healthy Belgian adults, under ten CMV seropositive and approximately 25 seronegative.

As concerns this clone: No antigen is known for it.

Single viable CD3+CD4+CD8-CD45RO+ cells were sorted as the memory CD4+ T cells. Serum IgG to CMV pp150, pp28, p38 and p52 defined serostatus. CD4+ T cells were isolated by positive magnetic selection. V lost 1 base, J lost 6 bases, and 12 bases lay in between. Germline loops: CDR1 LNHDA, CDR2 SQIVND (reference sequence). The CDR3 contains 15 residues. Generated by immunoSEQ multiplex PCR, the TCRdb table keeps only in-frame clones and is missing some. The sample lists 54,000 or so clones; about 81% were seen once. The study's findings and limits: About 40% of the roughly 150 known CMV-associated TCRbeta sequences appeared in CD4+ memory.

The chain recombines TRBV19 with TRBJ2-2; weak D call: TRBD1 (5 bases). The sequenced sample was memory CD4+ T cells from blood. The source of this sequence is an adult in good health and CMV-seronegative. CDR3 amino acids: CASSIGRVGAGELFF. The CDR3 bases are TGTGCCAGTAGTATAGGCCGGGTAGGGGCCGGGGAGCTGTTTTTT.